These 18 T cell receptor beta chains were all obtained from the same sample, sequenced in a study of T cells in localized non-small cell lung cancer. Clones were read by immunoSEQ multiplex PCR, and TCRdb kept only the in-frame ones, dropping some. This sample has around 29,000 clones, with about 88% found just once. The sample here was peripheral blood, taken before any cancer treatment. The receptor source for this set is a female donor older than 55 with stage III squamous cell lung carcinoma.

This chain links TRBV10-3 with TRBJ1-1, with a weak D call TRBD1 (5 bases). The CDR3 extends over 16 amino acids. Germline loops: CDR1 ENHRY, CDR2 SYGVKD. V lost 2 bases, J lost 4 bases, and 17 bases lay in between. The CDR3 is CAISEVSGTSGTEAFF. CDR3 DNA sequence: TGTGCCATCAGTGAGGTGTCAGGGACTAGCGGCACTGAAGCTTTCTTT.

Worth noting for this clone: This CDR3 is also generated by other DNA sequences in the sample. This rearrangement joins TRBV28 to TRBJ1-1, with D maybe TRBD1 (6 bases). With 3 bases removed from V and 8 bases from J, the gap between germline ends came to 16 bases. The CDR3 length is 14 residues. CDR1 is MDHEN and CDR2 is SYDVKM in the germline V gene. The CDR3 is CASSFHTGPGEAFF. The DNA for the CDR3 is TGTGCCAGCAGTTTCCACACAGGGCCGGGGGAAGCTTTCTTT.

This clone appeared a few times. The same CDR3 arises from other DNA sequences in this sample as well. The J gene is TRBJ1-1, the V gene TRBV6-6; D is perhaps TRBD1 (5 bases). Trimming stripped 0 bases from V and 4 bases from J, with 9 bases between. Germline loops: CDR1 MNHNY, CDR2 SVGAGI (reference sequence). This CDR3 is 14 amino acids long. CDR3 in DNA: TGTGCCAGCAGTTACTCGGGCGGGGGCACTGAAGCTTTCTTT. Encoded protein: CASSYSGGGTEAFF.

CDR3 loop: CASSLGLAQNEQFF. CDR3 sequence (DNA): TGTGCCAGCAGCTTAGGACTAGCGCAAAATGAGCAGTTCTTC. This chain uses TRBV7-6 with TRBJ2-1, with TRBD2 matching 8 bases. This CDR3 contains 14 residues. Trimming took 1 base from V and 7 from J; bases not matched to a gene: 3. CDR1 and CDR2 (germline): SGHVS, FNYEAQ.

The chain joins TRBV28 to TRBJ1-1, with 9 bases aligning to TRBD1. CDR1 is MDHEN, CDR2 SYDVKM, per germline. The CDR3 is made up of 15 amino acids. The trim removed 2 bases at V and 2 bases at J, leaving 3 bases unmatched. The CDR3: CASSLPGQGNTEAFF. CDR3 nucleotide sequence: TGTGCCAGCAGTTTACCGGGACAGGGTAACACTGAAGCTTTCTTT. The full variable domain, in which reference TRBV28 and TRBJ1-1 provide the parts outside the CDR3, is DVKVTQSSRYLVKRTGEKVFLECVQDMDHENMFWYRQDPGLGLRLIYFSYDVKMKEKGDIPEGYSVSREKKERFSLILESASTNQTSMYLCASSLPGQGNTEAFFGQGTRLTVV.

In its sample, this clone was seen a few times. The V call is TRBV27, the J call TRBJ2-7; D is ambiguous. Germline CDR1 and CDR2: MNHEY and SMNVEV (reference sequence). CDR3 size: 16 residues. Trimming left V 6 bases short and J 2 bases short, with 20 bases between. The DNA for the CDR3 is TGTGCCAGCAGCTCCCTAGGAACGGTACCACCCTACGAGCAGTACTTC. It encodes CASSSLGTVPPYEQYF.

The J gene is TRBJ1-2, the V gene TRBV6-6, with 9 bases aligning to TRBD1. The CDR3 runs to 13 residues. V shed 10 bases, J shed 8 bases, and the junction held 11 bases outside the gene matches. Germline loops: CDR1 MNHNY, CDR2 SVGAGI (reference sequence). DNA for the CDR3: TGTGCCACGAGAACAGGGGGCGCTTGGGGCTACACCTTC. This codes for CATRTGGAWGYTF.

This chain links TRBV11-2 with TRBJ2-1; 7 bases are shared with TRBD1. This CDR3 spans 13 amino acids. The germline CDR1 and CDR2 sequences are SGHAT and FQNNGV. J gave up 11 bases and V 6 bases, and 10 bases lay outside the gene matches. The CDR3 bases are TGTGCCAGCAGTCAATTGGGGACAGAAAAGCAGTTCTTC. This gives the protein CASSQLGTEKQFF.

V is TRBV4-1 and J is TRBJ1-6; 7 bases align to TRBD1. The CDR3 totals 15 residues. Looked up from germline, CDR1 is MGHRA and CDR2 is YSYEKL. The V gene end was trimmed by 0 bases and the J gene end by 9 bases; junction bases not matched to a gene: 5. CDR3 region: CASSQDGDRASPLHF. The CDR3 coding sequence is TGCGCCAGCAGCCAAGATGGCGACAGGGCTTCACCCCTCCACTTT.

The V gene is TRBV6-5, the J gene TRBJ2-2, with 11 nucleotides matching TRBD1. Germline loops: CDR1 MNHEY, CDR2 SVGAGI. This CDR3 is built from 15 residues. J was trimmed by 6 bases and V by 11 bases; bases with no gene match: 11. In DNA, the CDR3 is TGTGCCGTACGAGGACCGGGACAGGGGGCCGGGGAGCTGTTTTTT. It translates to CAVRGPGQGAGELFF.

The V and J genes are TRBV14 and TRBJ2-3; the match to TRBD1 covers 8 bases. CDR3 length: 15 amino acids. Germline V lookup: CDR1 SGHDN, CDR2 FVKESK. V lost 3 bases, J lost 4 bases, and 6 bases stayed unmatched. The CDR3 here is CASSQPGQVADTQYF. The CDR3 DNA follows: TGTGCCAGCAGCCAGCCGGGACAGGTTGCAGATACGCAGTATTTT.

The CDR3 coding sequence is TGTGCCAGCTCACCCGAGACAGATACGCAGTATTTT. Its translation: CASSPETDTQYF. The chain couples TRBV18 to TRBJ2-3, with D hard to call. This CDR3 spans 12 amino acids. V lost 3 bases and J 3 bases, leaving 4 bases between the germline ends. Per germline, CDR1 KGHSH and CDR2 LQKENI.

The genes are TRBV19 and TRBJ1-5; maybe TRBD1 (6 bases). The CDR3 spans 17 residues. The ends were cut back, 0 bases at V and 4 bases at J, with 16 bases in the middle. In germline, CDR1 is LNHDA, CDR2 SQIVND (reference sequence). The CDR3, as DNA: TGTGCCAGTAGTATAGATCTAGGAACAGGGCGAAATCAGCCCCAGCATTTT. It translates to CASSIDLGTGRNQPQHF.

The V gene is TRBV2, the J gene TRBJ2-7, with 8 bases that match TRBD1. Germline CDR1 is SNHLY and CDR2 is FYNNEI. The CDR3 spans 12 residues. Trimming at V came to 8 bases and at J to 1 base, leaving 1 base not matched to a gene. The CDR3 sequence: CASQGASYEQYF. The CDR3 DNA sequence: TGTGCCAGCCAGGGGGCTTCCTACGAGCAGTACTTC.

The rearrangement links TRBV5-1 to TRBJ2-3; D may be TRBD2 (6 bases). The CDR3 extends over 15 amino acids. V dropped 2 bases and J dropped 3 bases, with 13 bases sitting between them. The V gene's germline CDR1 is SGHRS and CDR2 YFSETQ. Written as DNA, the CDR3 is TGCGCCAGCAGCTTTTATAGCGGTGGGACAGATACGCAGTATTTT. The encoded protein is CASSFYSGGTDTQYF. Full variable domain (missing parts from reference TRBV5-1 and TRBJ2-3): KAGVTQTPRYLIKTRGQQVTLSCSPISGHRSVSWYQQTPGQGLQFLFEYFSETQRNKGNFPGRFSGRQFSNSRSEMNVSTLELGDSALYLCASSFYSGGTDTQYFGPGTRLTVL.

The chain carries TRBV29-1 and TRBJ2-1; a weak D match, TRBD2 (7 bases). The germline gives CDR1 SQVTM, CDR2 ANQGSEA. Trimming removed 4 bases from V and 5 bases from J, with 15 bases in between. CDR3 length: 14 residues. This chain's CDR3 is CSVAKGGAHNEQFF. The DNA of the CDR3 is TGCAGCGTTGCTAAGGGGGGGGCACACAATGAGCAGTTCTTC.

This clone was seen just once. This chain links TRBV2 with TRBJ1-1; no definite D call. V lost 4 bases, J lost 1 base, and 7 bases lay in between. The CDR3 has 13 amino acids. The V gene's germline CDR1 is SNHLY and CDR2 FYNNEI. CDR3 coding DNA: TGTGCCAGCAGTGTCGCAGGGAACACTGAAGCTTTCTTT. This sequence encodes CASSVAGNTEAFF.

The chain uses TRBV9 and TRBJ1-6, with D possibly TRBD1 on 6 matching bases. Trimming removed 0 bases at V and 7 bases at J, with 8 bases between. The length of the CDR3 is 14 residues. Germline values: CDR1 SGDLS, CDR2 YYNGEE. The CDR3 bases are TGTGCCAGCAGCGTAGAGGGGGGGAATTCACCCCTCCACTTT. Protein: CASSVEGGNSPLHF. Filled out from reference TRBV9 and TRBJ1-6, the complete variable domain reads DSGVTQTPKHLITATGQRVTLRCSPRSGDLSVYWYQQSLDQGLQFLIQYYNGEERAKGNILERFSAQQFPDLHSELNLSSLELGDSALYFCASSVEGGNSPLHFGNGTRLTVT.